The 9 T cell receptor beta chains given below trace back to one sample, sequenced in a study of radiotherapy plus CTLA-4 blockade in lung cancer. Assay used: immunoSEQ multiplex PCR; TCRdb lists only in-frame clones, some missing. The sample holds about 45,000 clones, 73% seen once. The source material was peripheral blood, sampled from a patient treated with radiotherapy plus ipilimumab. The receptors originated from a human donor with non-small cell lung cancer who had a complete response to radiotherapy plus ipilimumab.

This clone was seen only once. This chain joins TRBV28 and TRBJ1-2; 7 bases are shared with TRBD1. The length of the CDR3 is 15 residues. The ends lost 0 bases at V and 6 bases at J; junction bases unmatched: 7. Germline V gene data show CDR1 as MDHEN and CDR2 as SYDVKM. The CDR3 loop is CASSLWTGSGDGYTF. In DNA, the CDR3 is TGTGCCAGCAGTTTATGGACAGGGTCTGGTGATGGCTACACCTTC.

This clone has only one observation. The CDR3 DNA reads as TGTGCCAGCATATTCACCACCTCTGGGCGCTACGAGCAGTACTTC. Residues: CASIFTTSGRYEQYF. The V gene is TRBV6-6, the J gene TRBJ2-7; D is uncertain. Germline values: CDR1 MNHNY, CDR2 SVGAGI (reference sequence). The CDR3 extends over 15 amino acids. V lost 7 bases and J 3 bases, leaving 19 bases between the germline ends.

V is TRBV5-1 and J is TRBJ2-3, with D possibly being TRBD2 (6 bases). Trimming removed 0 bases from V and 6 bases from J, with 11 bases in between. CDR1 and CDR2 from the germline V gene are SGHRS and YFSETQ. The CDR3 consists of 14 residues. The CDR3 DNA is TGCGCCAGCAGCTTGGAGCCAGGGAGGGATACGCAGTATTTT. Protein: CASSLEPGRDTQYF.

The chain is built from TRBV4-1 and TRBJ1-2; perhaps TRBD1 as D (6 bases). CDR3 length: 16 residues. Germline V CDR1 and CDR2: MGHRA, YSYEKL. V was shortened by 2 bases and J by 1 base, with 14 bases between the two germline ends. CDR3 in amino acids: CASSQTPTGLNYGYTF. CDR3 in DNA: TGCGCCAGCAGCCAAACTCCAACAGGGCTTAACTATGGCTACACCTTC.

The chain couples TRBV27 to TRBJ2-7; 7 bases fit TRBD2. CDR3 length equals 14 residues. V gave up 5 bases and J gave up 5 bases; unmatched junction bases: 9. Germline V gene sequence: CDR1 MNHEY, CDR2 SMNVEV (reference sequence). The CDR3 DNA sequence: TGTGCCAGCAGTACGTGGCGGGAGTTAAACGAGCAGTACTTC. It codes for CASSTWRELNEQYF.

The rearrangement joins TRBV2 to TRBJ1-5; D perhaps matches TRBD1 (6 bases). This CDR3 has 11 amino acids. The germline CDR1 and CDR2 sequences are SNHLY and FYNNEI. The CDR3 DNA is TGTGCTAGCGGGGGCGATCAGCCCCAGCATTTT. Translation: CASGGDQPQHF.

This clone is a singleton in its sample. The V gene is TRBV30, the J gene TRBJ2-6; TRBD2 matches at 7 bases. The CDR3 contains 15 residues. Looked up from germline, CDR1 is GTSNPN and CDR2 is SVGIG (reference sequence). Trimming removed 4 bases from V and 2 bases from J; junction bases left unmatched: 5. The CDR3, as DNA: TGTGCCTGGAAGGTGGGAGGGACTGGGGCCAACGTCCTGACTTTC. Amino acids: CAWKVGGTGANVLTF.

The chain has TRBV5-4 and TRBJ1-5; TRBD1 might be the D (6 bases). The germline V gene has CDR1 SGHNT and CDR2 YYREEE (reference sequence). The CDR3 spans 14 residues. V lost 0 bases and J 3 bases, leaving 7 bases between the germline ends. This CDR3 reads CASSLAGDNQPQHF. The DNA of the CDR3 is TGTGCCAGCAGCTTGGCAGGGGACAATCAGCCCCAGCATTTT.

This clone was seen only once. The chain carries TRBV11-3 and TRBJ1-1; the match to TRBD1 covers 7 bases. J gave up 1 base and V 5 bases, and 4 bases lay outside the gene matches. Germline CDR1 is SGHNT and CDR2 is YENEEA. CDR3 length: 14 residues. CDR3 sequence: CASSQTGSNTEAFF. The DNA for the CDR3 is TGTGCCAGCAGCCAGACAGGGTCGAACACTGAAGCTTTCTTT.